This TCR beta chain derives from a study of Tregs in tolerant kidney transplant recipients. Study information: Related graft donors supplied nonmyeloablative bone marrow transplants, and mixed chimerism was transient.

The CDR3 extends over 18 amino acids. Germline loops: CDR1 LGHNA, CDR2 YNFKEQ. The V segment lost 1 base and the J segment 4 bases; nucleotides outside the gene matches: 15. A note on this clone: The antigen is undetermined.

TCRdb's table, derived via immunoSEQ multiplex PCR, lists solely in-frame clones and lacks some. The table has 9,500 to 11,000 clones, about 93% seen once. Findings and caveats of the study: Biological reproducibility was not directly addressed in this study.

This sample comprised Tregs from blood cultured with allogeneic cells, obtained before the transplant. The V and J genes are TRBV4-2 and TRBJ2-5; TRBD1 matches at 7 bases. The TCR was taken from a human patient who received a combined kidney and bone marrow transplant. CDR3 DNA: TGTGCCAGCAGCCAAGTTTATCGGTCAGGGGGACGTGTAGAGACCCAGTACTTC. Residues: CASSQVYRSGGRVETQYF.